The T cell receptor beta chain described here comes from a study of neurological immune-mediated disorders. Study outcomes and limitations: No CDR3 amino acid sequences were shared by expanded clones across subjects, suggesting private repertoires in all groups. Patients with HTLV-1-associated myelopathy showed the most TCR clonal expansion. Those with multiple sclerosis showed the least, falling below healthy controls.

The CDR3 totals 14 residues. The junction had 6 bases not matched to a gene; V was cut back by 6 bases and J by 2 bases. About this clonotype itself: Its antigen is currently unknown.

Time point here: longitudinal time-point 2. The unsorted libraries originated from 2 million PBMCs kept at -80 C. As for the cDNA, it was generated by 5'RACE with 10-nucleotide random UMIs. TCRdb re-derived calls from the 5' RACE reads in MiXCR, one entry per CDR3 protein. The data contain about 80,000 distinct CDR3 sequences, approximately 6% of them singletons. Sequencing input: PBMCs. This chain joins TRBV12-3 or TRBV12-4 and TRBJ2-7; 8 bases match TRBD2. This receptor was identified in a woman aged 55-70 years with multiple sclerosis. The CDR3 sequence is CASRPSGGTYEQYF. CDR3 in DNA: TGTGCCAGCAGACCCAGCGGGGGTACCTACGAGCAGTACTTC.